One and the same sample provided the 13 T cell receptor beta chains below, sequenced in a study of shared clonotypes between healthy human individuals. Repertoires were generated with immunoSEQ multiplex PCR, while TCRdb's copy carries only in-frame clones and drops some. The sample records roughly 2 million clones, approximately 94% being singletons. CD45RO-negative CD8 cells positively selected for CCR7 made up the naive population, which excluded terminally differentiated effector memory CD45RA+ cells. Sequencing input: naive CD8+ T cells sorted from blood. These receptors all come from a man younger than 35 in good health.

This chain uses TRBV4-1 with TRBJ2-5; D remains ambiguous. Germline CDR1 and CDR2: MGHRA and YSYEKL. V gave up 2 bases and J gave up 0 bases, with 10 bases separating them. This CDR3 comprises 15 residues. CDR3 DNA sequence: TGCGCCAGCAGCCAAAAGATCGGTTACCAAGAGACCCAGTACTTC. Translated: CASSQKIGYQETQYF.

V usage is TRBV19 and J usage is TRBJ2-3, with TRBD2 matching over 7 bases. The CDR3 runs to 14 residues. The V and J ends lost 8 bases and 0 bases, in that order; junction bases with no gene match: 5. CDR1 is LNHDA and CDR2 is SQIVND in the germline V gene (reference sequence). CDR3 protein: CASQERGSTDTQYF. CDR3 DNA: TGTGCCAGTCAGGAGCGGGGAAGCACAGATACGCAGTATTTT.

This clone was counted a single time. The chain has TRBV7-9 and TRBJ2-7; TRBD1 matches at 9 bases. Per germline, CDR1 SEHNR and CDR2 FQNEAQ (reference sequence). The CDR3 length is 14 residues. V lost 11 bases, J lost 3 bases, and 11 bases stayed unmatched. The CDR3 region has the DNA TGTGCCTCGACGCCGGGACAGGGAGTCTACGAGCAGTACTTC. Amino acid sequence: CASTPGQGVYEQYF.

The chain has TRBV6-5 and TRBJ1-4; D is perhaps TRBD1 (5 bases). Trimming removed 6 bases at V and 8 bases at J, with 16 bases between. The germline V gene encodes CDR1 MNHEY and CDR2 SVGAGI. The CDR3 consists of 14 residues. The CDR3 DNA reads TGTGCCAGCAGAACAAGCGGGGGTAACGAAAAACTGTTTTTT. Translating it yields CASRTSGGNEKLFF.

V is TRBV6-5 and J is TRBJ2-5; 8 nucleotides agree with TRBD2. With 5 bases clipped from V and 5 bases from J, the junction kept 7 bases outside the gene matches. Germline CDR1 and CDR2: MNHEY and SVGAGI. There are 14 residues in the CDR3. CDR3 amino acids: CASSGSGVGETQYF. In DNA, the CDR3 is TGTGCCAGCAGTGGTAGCGGGGTCGGGGAGACCCAGTACTTC.

The chain is built from TRBV5-1 and TRBJ1-4; 9 bases map to TRBD1. The CDR3 is 18 residues long. The germline V gene has CDR1 SGHRS and CDR2 YFSETQ. The junction had 13 bases not matched to a gene; V was cut back by 0 bases and J by 7 bases. The CDR3 DNA is TGCGCCAGCAGCTTGGAAGGGACAGGGACCGGGCAAGCTGAAAAACTGTTTTTT. It is translated as CASSLEGTGTGQAEKLFF.

The rearrangement joins TRBV7-9 to TRBJ1-5; 7 nucleotides agree with TRBD1. The CDR3 totals 14 residues. Germline V gives CDR1 SEHNR, CDR2 FQNEAQ (reference sequence). J was trimmed by 5 bases and V by 1 base; bases with no gene match: 2. The CDR3 loop reads CASSLGRGDQPQHF. In DNA form, the CDR3 reads TGTGCCAGCAGCTTAGGCAGGGGGGATCAGCCCCAGCATTTT.

The rearrangement joins TRBV7-9 to TRBJ1-1; D not resolved. The CDR3 extends over 14 amino acids. Germline V gene lookup returns CDR1 SEHNR and CDR2 FQNEAQ (reference sequence). Trimming shortened V by 1 base and J by 3 bases, and 9 bases separated the two germline ends. CDR3 in DNA: TGTGCCAGCAGCTTAGTTAGCGGGGACACTGAAGCTTTCTTT. It is translated as CASSLVSGDTEAFF.

As for this clone: Other DNA sequences from this sample encode an identical CDR3 as well. This chain uses TRBV27 with TRBJ2-2, with 7 bases aligning to TRBD1. The germline V gene encodes CDR1 MNHEY and CDR2 SMNVEV (reference sequence). The junction had 2 bases not matched to a gene; V was cut back by 6 bases and J by 1 base. The CDR3 length is 14 residues. CDR3 coding DNA: TGTGCCAGCAGCCGGACAGGGAACACCGGGGAGCTGTTTTTT. Protein product: CASSRTGNTGELFF.

To note about this clone: Other DNA variants within this sample encode the same CDR3. This rearrangement joins TRBV20-1 to TRBJ2-7; D gene unclear. Germline values: CDR1 DFQATT, CDR2 SNEGSKA (reference sequence). V lost 6 bases, J lost 2 bases, and 5 bases lay in between. This CDR3 has 10 amino acids. Here the CDR3 DNA reads TGCAGTGCCGCAACCTACGAGCAGTACTTC. Translation gives CSAATYEQYF.

The chain combines TRBV7-8 with TRBJ1-1; no definite D call. Trimming pared 5 bases from V and 0 bases from J, leaving 16 bases between. The CDR3 spans 16 residues. CDR1 SGHVS and CDR2 FQNEAQ come from the germline V gene. The CDR3 protein is CASSLDTPSMNTEAFF. The CDR3 region has the DNA TGTGCCAGCAGCCTTGACACACCATCTATGAACACTGAAGCTTTCTTT.

This clone appeared a few times. This sample includes further DNA sequences coding for the same CDR3. V usage is TRBV5-4 and J usage is TRBJ1-1; D uncertain. This CDR3 comprises 14 residues. Deletions cut 0 bases from V and 0 bases from J, with 6 bases between. CDR1 is SGHNT and CDR2 is YYREEE in the germline V gene (reference sequence). The CDR3 DNA follows: TGTGCCAGCAGCTTGGACATCATGAACACTGAAGCTTTCTTT. Its translation is CASSLDIMNTEAFF.

The chain recombines TRBV5-1 with TRBJ2-7, with 11 bases that match TRBD2. There are 18 residues in the CDR3. V lost 3 bases to trimming and J lost 0 bases; unmatched junction nucleotides: 11. Germline V gene sequence: CDR1 SGHRS, CDR2 YFSETQ. The CDR3 DNA follows: TGCGCCAGCAGCTCCGGAACGCCTAGCGGGAGGAGCTCCTACGAGCAGTACTTC. Translating gives CASSSGTPSGRSSYEQYF.